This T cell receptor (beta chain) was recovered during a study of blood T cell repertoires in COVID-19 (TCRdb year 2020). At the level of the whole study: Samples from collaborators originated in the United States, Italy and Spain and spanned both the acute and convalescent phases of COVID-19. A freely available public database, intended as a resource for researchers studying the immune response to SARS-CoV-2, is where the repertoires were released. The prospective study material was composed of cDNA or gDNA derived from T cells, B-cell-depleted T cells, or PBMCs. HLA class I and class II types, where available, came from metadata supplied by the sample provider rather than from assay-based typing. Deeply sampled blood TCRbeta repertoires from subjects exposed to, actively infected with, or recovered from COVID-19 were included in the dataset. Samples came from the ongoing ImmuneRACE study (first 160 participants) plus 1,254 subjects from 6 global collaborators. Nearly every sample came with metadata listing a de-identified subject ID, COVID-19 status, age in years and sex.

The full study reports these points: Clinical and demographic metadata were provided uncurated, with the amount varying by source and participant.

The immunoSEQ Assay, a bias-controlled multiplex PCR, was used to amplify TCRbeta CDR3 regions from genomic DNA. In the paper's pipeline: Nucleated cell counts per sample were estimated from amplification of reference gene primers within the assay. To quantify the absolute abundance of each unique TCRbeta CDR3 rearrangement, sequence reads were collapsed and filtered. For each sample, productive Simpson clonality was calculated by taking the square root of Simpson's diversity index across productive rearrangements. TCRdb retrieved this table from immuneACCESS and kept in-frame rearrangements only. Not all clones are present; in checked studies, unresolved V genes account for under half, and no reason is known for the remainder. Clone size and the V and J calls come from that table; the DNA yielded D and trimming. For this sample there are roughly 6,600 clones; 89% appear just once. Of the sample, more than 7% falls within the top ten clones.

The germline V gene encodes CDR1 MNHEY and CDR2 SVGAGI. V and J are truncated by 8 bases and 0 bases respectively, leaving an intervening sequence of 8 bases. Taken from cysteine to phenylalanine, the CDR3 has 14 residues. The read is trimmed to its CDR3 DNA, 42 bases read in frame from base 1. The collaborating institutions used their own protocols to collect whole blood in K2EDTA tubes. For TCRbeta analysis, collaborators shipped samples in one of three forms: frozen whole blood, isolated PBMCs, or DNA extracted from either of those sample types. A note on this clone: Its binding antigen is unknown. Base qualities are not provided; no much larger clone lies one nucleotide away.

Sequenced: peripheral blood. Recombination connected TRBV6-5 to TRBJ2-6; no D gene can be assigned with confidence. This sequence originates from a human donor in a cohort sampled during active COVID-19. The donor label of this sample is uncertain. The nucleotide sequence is TGTGCCAGCTCGAGGTTCTCTGGGGCCAACGTCCTGACTTTC. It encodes CASSRFSGANVLTF.